The clone carrying this TCR beta chain was seen a few times. The entry originates in a study of response to subunit inactivated influenza vaccine. TCRdb reprocessed the RT-PCR reads via MiXCR and lists one record per CDR3 protein. The repertoire consists of about 520,000 distinct CDR3 sequences, with approximately 24% occurring once and the leading ten covering around 1.8%. This sequence was found in a man aged 45-65 years who received an inactivated influenza vaccine. The sample consisted of CD4+ T cells sorted from PBMCs, taken approximately 5 days after vaccination.

The CDR3 protein is CATSDFPQGRWTQYF. CDR3 sequence (DNA): TGTGCCACCAGTGATTTCCCCCAGGGGAGATGGACCCAGTACTTC. The chain carries TRBV24-1 and TRBJ2-5; maybe TRBD1 (6 bases). The germline V gene has CDR1 KGHDR and CDR2 SFDVKD. The CDR3 totals 15 residues. Between the trimmed V and J ends, which lost 1 base and 7 bases, there was a span of 15 bases.